These 12 T cell receptor beta chains came from one sample sequenced in a study of T-cell memory formation after mild COVID-19. Each CDR3 protein gets one entry after TCRdb re-called the 5' RACE reads with MiXCR. The table has 150,000 to 200,000 distinct CDR3 sequences, roughly 31% seen once. Sequencing used PBMCs or a T cell subset sorted from them (not recorded which). Receptors originate from an adult woman who had mild COVID-19 (a few samples of this study predate the infection). Cell type and time point are not known.

The J gene is TRBJ2-7, the V gene TRBV5-6; D is possibly TRBD1 or TRBD2 (5 bases each). Trimming took off 2 bases at V and 0 bases at J, with 9 bases between the two ends. Germline V gives CDR1 SGHDT, CDR2 YYEEEE. This CDR3 contains 14 residues. The CDR3 reads CASSLWGNSYEQYF. The CDR3 nucleotides are TGTGCCAGCAGCTTATGGGGGAACTCCTACGAGCAGTACTTC.

This clonotype was observed a few times. The V gene is TRBV4-2, the J gene TRBJ2-7; D is perhaps TRBD2 (6 bases). The germline V and J ends were trimmed by 0 bases and 3 bases, with 6 bases remaining between them. CDR3 length: 13 residues. Per the germline V gene, CDR1 is LGHNA and CDR2 is YNFKEQ. CDR3 region: CASSQDSGYEQYF. The CDR3 DNA reads as TGTGCCAGCAGCCAAGATAGCGGCTACGAGCAGTACTTC.

The J gene is TRBJ2-7, the V gene TRBV29-1; TRBD2 aligns across 14 bases. Unmatched junction bases numbered 2, after V lost 7 bases and J lost 3 bases. Germline V lookup: CDR1 SQVTM, CDR2 ANQGSEA. CDR3 length: 13 residues. CDR3 amino acids: CSGLAGGGYEQYF. CDR3 sequence (DNA): TGCAGCGGACTAGCGGGAGGGGGCTACGAGCAGTACTTC.

The gene calls are TRBV2 and TRBJ2-7; TRBD1 matches 9 bases. This CDR3 region has 15 residues. Germline CDR1 is SNHLY and CDR2 is FYNNEI. Trimming took 6 bases from V and 4 from J; bases not matched to a gene: 10. For the CDR3, the DNA is TGTGCCAGCAGCCCCGGGACAGGGATCTATTACGAGCAGTACTTC. Protein: CASSPGTGIYYEQYF.

This chain links TRBV7-9 with TRBJ1-1, with 7 bases identical to TRBD1. With V trimmed by 4 bases and J by 4 bases, 6 bases remained unmatched. CDR1 is SEHNR and CDR2 is FQNEAQ in the germline V gene (reference sequence). The CDR3 loop spans 14 amino acids. This chain's CDR3 is CASSSQGIGTEAFF. CDR3 nucleotides: TGTGCCAGCAGCTCACAGGGGATAGGCACTGAAGCTTTCTTT. Filled out from reference TRBV7-9 and TRBJ1-1, the complete variable domain reads DTGVSQNPRHKITKRGQNVTFRCDPISEHNRLYWYRQTLGQGPEFLTYFQNEAQLEKSRLLSDRFSAERPKGSFSTLEIQRTEQGDSAMYLCASSSQGIGTEAFFGQGTRLTVV.

This clonotype was observed a handful of times. CDR3 sequence: CASSLVVAESSYNEQFF. As DNA, the CDR3 is TGTGCCAGCAGCTTAGTCGTGGCGGAAAGCTCCTACAATGAGCAGTTCTTC. This chain connects TRBV7-2 to TRBJ2-1; D is ambiguous. Deletions cut 1 base from V and 0 bases from J, with 13 bases between. The CDR3 runs 17 residues. The germline V gene has CDR1 SGHTA and CDR2 FQGNSA.

The rearrangement uses TRBV7-2 and TRBJ2-7; D is perhaps TRBD1 (6 bases). With 4 bases removed from V and 3 bases from J, the gap between germline ends came to 19 bases. CDR1 and CDR2 from the germline V gene are SGHTA and FQGNSA. CDR3 length: 16 amino acids. The CDR3: CASSSLGGGQGYEQYF. CDR3 coding DNA: TGTGCCAGCAGCTCTTTAGGGGGTGGGCAGGGCTACGAGCAGTACTTC.

This clonotype came up a few times. The rearrangement joins TRBV5-8 to TRBJ2-2, with a tentative D call TRBD1 (5 bases). This CDR3 has 14 amino acids. The V gene lost 6 bases and the J gene lost 2 bases, with 11 bases spanning the gap. Germline CDR1 is SGHTS and CDR2 is YDEGEE. The CDR3 DNA is TGTGCCAGCACCAGACAGCCTAACACCGGGGAGCTGTTTTTT. It encodes CASTRQPNTGELFF. Using reference TRBV5-8 and TRBJ2-2 for the parts outside the CDR3, the full variable domain is EAGVTQSPTHLIKTRGQQATLRCSPISGHTSVYWYQQALGLGLQFLLWYDEGEERNRGNFPPRFSGRQFPNYSSELNVNALELEDSALYLCASTRQPNTGELFFGEGSRLTVL.

This clonotype was seen only a few times. The chain employs TRBV5-5 and TRBJ2-7, with D tentatively TRBD1 (5 bases). Per the germline V gene, CDR1 is SGHKS and CDR2 is YYEKEE (reference sequence). Trimming cost V 4 bases and J 6 bases, with 11 bases left between them. The CDR3 has 12 amino acids. The CDR3 DNA is TGTGCCAGCAGCGACCAGGGAACCGAGCAGTACTTC. As protein: CASSDQGTEQYF. The variable domain in full, with the rest retrieved from reference TRBV5-5 and TRBJ2-7, is DAGVTQSPTHLIKTRGQQVTLRCSPISGHKSVSWYQQVLGQGPQFIFQYYEKEERGRGNFPDRFSARQFPNYSSELNVNALLLGDSALYLCASSDQGTEQYFGPGTRLTVT.

The CDR3 bases are TGTGCCAGCAGTGAGCGCCGGACTAGCGGAAGCACAGATACGCAGTATTTT. Translation gives CASSERRTSGSTDTQYF. V usage is TRBV25-1 and J usage is TRBJ2-3, with 10 bases lining up with TRBD2. The CDR3 runs 17 residues. Trimming cost V 3 bases and J 0 bases; bases outside gene matches: 6. CDR1 and CDR2 from the germline V gene are MGHDK and SYGVNS.

The V gene is TRBV7-8, the J gene TRBJ1-1; D might be TRBD1 (6 bases). V was cut by 5 bases and J by 7 bases, with 14 bases left in between. CDR3 size: 13 residues. The germline CDR1 and CDR2 sequences are SGHVS and FQNEAQ. CDR3 amino acids: CASSTDRTDEAFF. In nucleotides, the CDR3 is TGTGCCAGCAGCACCGACCGGACAGATGAAGCTTTCTTT. The full variable domain, in which reference TRBV7-8 and TRBJ1-1 provide the parts outside the CDR3, is GAGVSQSPRYKVAKRGQDVALRCDPISGHVSLFWYQQALGQGPEFLTYFQNEAQLDKSGLPSDRFFAERPEGSVSTLKIQRTQQEDSAVYLCASSTDRTDEAFFGQGTRLTVV.

This sequence joins TRBV27 and TRBJ2-7, with D perhaps given as TRBD1 or TRBD2 (7 bases each). This CDR3 is 13 amino acids long. V dropped 4 bases and J dropped 4 bases, with 11 bases sitting between them. CDR1 is MNHEY, CDR2 SMNVEV, per germline (reference sequence). CDR3 sequence reads: CASSYRGGYEQYF. CDR3 coding DNA: TGTGCCAGCAGTTACAGGGGAGGGTACGAGCAGTACTTC.